This TCR beta chain was sequenced for a study of T cell responses to AZD1222 COVID-19 vaccine. Across the study: Pooled samples include second doses given at about 4 or 12 weeks. Study-level points and caveats: Females made up more of the donors, who were largely white British, and clonal diversity may have come out too low. Vaccination with two AZD1222 doses was followed by a rise in Spike-specific TCR breadth and depth. Every sample of the repertoires postdated the peak T cell response.

The CDR3 runs to 14 residues. The V gene lost 6 bases and the J gene lost 2 bases, with 13 bases spanning the gap. CDR1 and CDR2 from the germline V gene are MNHEY and SVGAGI. Sequenced by immunoSEQ multiplex PCR; TCRdb stores in-frame clones only, minus some. This sample has around 100,000 clones; about 88% occur once, and the top ten carry approximately 5%. On this clone: What it binds is not known.

The TCR was taken from an adult in good health. The chain joins TRBV6-5 to TRBJ2-5, with TRBD2 as a possible D gene (6 bases). The sample was peripheral blood, taken on day 0 of AZD1222 vaccination. DNA of the CDR3: TGTGCCAGCAGCCCGGGACTTGTTCAAGAGACCCAGTACTTC. It translates to CASSPGLVQETQYF.